This T cell receptor beta chain was observed in a study of blood T cell repertoires in COVID-19. The germline V and J ends were trimmed by 6 bases and 3 bases, with 8 bases remaining between them. This CDR3 has 12 residues. Germline CDR1 is LNHDA and CDR2 is SQIVND (reference sequence). Original data processing: The assay estimated nucleated cells by amplifying reference gene primers. Profiling relied on immunoSEQ multiplex PCR, and the TCRdb table lists in-frame clones only, not all of them. The DNA gave D and trimming, while V, J and clone size come from that table. Among 53,000 or so clones listed, roughly nine tenths were seen once.

This chain links TRBV19 with TRBJ1-1, with D possibly being TRBD1 (6 bases). Input material: peripheral blood. This clonotype was sampled from a man between 35 and 55 years old with acute or convalescent COVID-19. The CDR3 DNA follows: TGTGCCAGTAGCTACAGGGACACTGAAGCTTTCTTT. This encodes CASSYRDTEAFF.